Listed here are 15 T cell receptor beta chains from one sample, sequenced in a study of OX40 agonist ivuxolimab in advanced cancers. Profiled with immunoSEQ multiplex PCR; TCRdb holds only in-frame clones, not every one. The data contain roughly 35,000 clones, roughly four fifths of them singletons. Specimen: CD4+ or CD8+ T cells sorted from blood, collected in a trial of the OX40 agonist ivuxolimab. These receptors were taken from an adult with an advanced solid tumor such as melanoma, head and neck, liver or kidney cancer.

CDR3: CASVPRNTDTQYF. CDR3 DNA: TGTGCCAGCGTCCCCAGGAACACAGATACGCAGTATTTT. The chain combines TRBV6-1 with TRBJ2-3; D remains unclear. Germline CDR1 MNHNS, CDR2 SASEGT. Trimming took 8 bases from V and 2 from J, leaving 11 bases between them. This CDR3 has 13 residues.

This clone was seen more than once but under ten times. The chain recombines TRBV18 with TRBJ1-2; the match to TRBD1 covers 7 bases. Germline assignment: CDR1 KGHSH and CDR2 LQKENI. The CDR3 is made up of 13 amino acids. J gave up 3 bases and V 7 bases, and 5 bases lay outside the gene matches. In DNA, the CDR3 is TGTGCCAGCTTATCGGGACAGCACTATGGCTACACCTTC. This gives the protein CASLSGQHYGYTF.

This chain uses TRBV4-3 with TRBJ2-6, with D hard to call. The CDR3 consists of 16 residues. Germline CDR1 LGHNA, CDR2 YSLEER. V was clipped by 1 base and J by 0 bases, with 7 bases between them. For the CDR3, the DNA is TGCGCCAGCAGCCAAGCAGGAGTCTCTGGGGCCAACGTCCTGACTTTC. This gives the protein CASSQAGVSGANVLTF.

V gene TRBV7-9 combines with J gene TRBJ1-1; the D gene is possibly TRBD1 (5 bases). The CDR3 loop spans 14 amino acids. The germline V and J ends were trimmed by 5 bases and 0 bases, with 10 bases remaining between them. Germline V gives CDR1 SEHNR, CDR2 FQNEAQ (reference sequence). The CDR3 DNA reads TGTGCCAGCAGCCCGGGACGGCTGAACACTGAAGCTTTCTTT. It codes for CASSPGRLNTEAFF. The variable domain in full, completed from reference TRBV7-9 and TRBJ1-1, reads DTGVSQNPRHKITKRGQNVTFRCDPISEHNRLYWYRQTLGQGPEFLTYFQNEAQLEKSRLLSDRFSAERPKGSFSTLEIQRTEQGDSAMYLCASSPGRLNTEAFFGQGTRLTVV.

The rearrangement links TRBV5-4 to TRBJ2-3; TRBD2 might be the D (6 bases). The CDR3 totals 15 residues. The V and J ends lost 0 bases and 4 bases respectively, with 12 bases between them. Germline CDR1 SGHNT, CDR2 YYREEE (reference sequence). CDR3 bases: TGTGCCAGCAGCTTGGCTAGCGAACAGGCAGATACGCAGTATTTT. It yields the protein CASSLASEQADTQYF.

V and J are TRBV12-5 and TRBJ2-1; D tentatively fits TRBD1 or TRBD2 (6 bases each). Germline CDR1 and CDR2: LGHNT and FRNRAP. V lost 7 bases and J 0 bases, leaving 10 bases between the germline ends. This CDR3 region has 14 residues. CDR3 DNA: TGTGCTAGTGTAGGAGGGGGCTCCTACAATGAGCAGTTCTTC. Translating it yields CASVGGGSYNEQFF.

Remarks on this clone: The germline gene is not matched at one end of the junction; a read error may be the cause. The chain has TRBV30 and TRBJ1-1; the match to TRBD1 covers 8 bases. The CDR3 has 14 amino acids. Germline CDR1 GTSNPN, CDR2 SVGIG (reference sequence). The CDR3 sequence is CACRTGRMKTEAFF. CDR3 DNA sequence: TGTGCCTGCCGGACAGGGAGGATGAAGACTGAAGCTTTCTTT. Combining the CDR3 with reference TRBV30 and TRBJ1-1 gives the whole variable domain SQTIHQWPATLVQPVGSPLSLECTVEGTSNPNLYWYRQAAGRGLQLLFYSVGIGQISSEVPQNLSASRPQDRQFILSSKKLLLSDSGFYLCACRTGRMKTEAFFGQGTRLTVV.

The table lists this clone with a count of one. The chain combines TRBV2 with TRBJ2-7; 12 nucleotides line up with TRBD1. The CDR3 length is 14 residues. Germline CDR1 and CDR2: SNHLY and FYNNEI. The V segment lost 10 bases and the J segment 4 bases; nucleotides outside the gene matches: 8. In nucleotides, the CDR3 is TGTGCCAAATCCGGGACAGGGGGCAAATACGAGCAGTACTTC. As protein: CAKSGTGGKYEQYF.

The rearrangement joins TRBV18 to TRBJ2-7, with D tentatively TRBD1 or TRBD2 (5 bases each). The V end lost 6 bases, the J end lost 4 bases, and 16 bases lay between the germline ends. Germline V gene sequence: CDR1 KGHSH, CDR2 LQKENI. The CDR3 consists of 14 residues. The CDR3 DNA follows: TGTGCCAGCTCTTCCCCCGGGACCGTGTACGAGCAGTACTTC. It specifies CASSSPGTVYEQYF. The whole variable domain, remainder taken from reference TRBV18 and TRBJ2-7, is NAGVMQNPRHLVRRRGQEARLRCSPMKGHSHVYWYRQLPEEGLKFMVYLQKENIIDESGMPKERFSAEFPKEGPSILRIQQVVRGDSAAYFCASSSPGTVYEQYFGPGTRLTVT.

This chain connects TRBV5-1 to TRBJ2-3, with TRBD2 matching 9 bases. Germline V gene lookup returns CDR1 SGHRS and CDR2 YFSETQ. The length of the CDR3 is 16 residues. The ends lost 0 bases at V and 2 bases at J; junction bases unmatched: 4. CDR3 loop: CASSLAAGGPTDTQYF. The CDR3 DNA follows: TGCGCCAGCAGCTTGGCGGCGGGAGGGCCCACAGATACGCAGTATTTT.

The chain is built from TRBV19 and TRBJ2-2; D unresolved. The V gene lost 3 bases and the J gene lost 6 bases, with 5 bases spanning the gap. The CDR3 sequence is 12 residues long. CDR1 and CDR2 (germline): LNHDA, SQIVND (reference sequence). The CDR3 DNA reads as TGTGCCAGTAGTATTGAGTCCGGGGAGCTGTTTTTT. This encodes CASSIESGELFF.

The chain has TRBV7-2 and TRBJ2-1; D is possibly TRBD1 (5 bases). V gave up 4 bases and J gave up 0 bases, with 19 bases separating them. Germline V CDR1 and CDR2: SGHTA, FQGNSA. The CDR3 spans 18 residues. CDR3 amino acids: CASSSPGYSWSSYNEQFF. In DNA form, the CDR3 reads TGTGCCAGCAGCTCGCCAGGGTATAGCTGGAGCTCCTACAATGAGCAGTTCTTC.

This sequence joins TRBV2 and TRBJ2-2; D may match TRBD1 or TRBD2 (5 bases each). This CDR3 has 16 amino acids. Between the trimmed V and J ends, which lost 6 bases and 11 bases, there was a span of 25 bases. Germline-derived CDR1 and CDR2 are SNHLY and FYNNEI. CDR3 DNA: TGTGCCAGCAGACCCCGCTTTGGGCCGGCTGGGGGAGAGCTGTTTTTT. Translated: CASRPRFGPAGGELFF. The full variable domain, in which reference TRBV2 and TRBJ2-2 provide the parts outside the CDR3, is EPEVTQTPSHQVTQMGQEVILRCVPISNHLYFYWYRQILGQKVEFLVSFYNNEISEKSEIFDDQFSVERPDGSNFTLKIRSTKLEDSAMYFCASRPRFGPAGGELFFGEGSRLTVL.

V is TRBV30 and J is TRBJ2-1, with TRBD1 as a possible D gene (5 bases). V dropped 5 bases and J dropped 4 bases, with 15 bases sitting between them. Looked up from germline, CDR1 is GTSNPN and CDR2 is SVGIG (reference sequence). This CDR3 has 14 residues. In DNA, the CDR3 is TGTGCCTGGGGGGCTGGATACTATTACAATGAGCAGTTCTTC. Protein product: CAWGAGYYYNEQFF.

The chain links TRBV7-9 to TRBJ1-2; D possibly corresponds to TRBD1 (5 bases). The CDR3 covers 15 residues. Germline loops: CDR1 SEHNR, CDR2 FQNEAQ (reference sequence). The V end lost 5 bases, the J end lost 4 bases, and 17 bases lay between the germline ends. In DNA, the CDR3 is TGTGCCAGCAGCCCCCGGGGGGAGCGAGGCTATGGCTACACCTTC. Protein: CASSPRGERGYGYTF.